Listed below are T cell receptor beta chains from one sample, sequenced in a study of cytomegalovirus exposure and HLA in healthy donors. Method: immunoSEQ multiplex PCR; TCRdb's copy keeps in-frame clones and lacks some. Of over 150,000 clones listed, 77% are singletons. The sequenced sample was PBMCs. These receptors all stem from a woman in her fifties or sixties in good health and CMV-seropositive. Both conserved end residues are part of each CDR3. Fields, in order: clone size, D gene, J gene, V gene, CDR3 protein, CDR3 DNA. The D gene is left open where the match is weak. Size values are once, few and many counts, or a class for expanded clones, and some rows have none.

-	-	TRBJ1-5	TRBV2	CASSGDGGGNQPQHF	TGTGCCAGCAGTGGAGACGGGGGAGGGAATCAGCCCCAGCATTTT
-	-	TRBJ2-2	TRBV11-2	CASSSGLENTGELFF	TGTGCCAGCAGCTCGGGACTCGAGAACACCGGGGAGCTGTTTTTT
-	TRBD1	TRBJ1-1	TRBV6-1	CASSAGQGATEAFF	TGTGCCAGCAGTGCGGGACAGGGGGCAACTGAAGCTTTCTTT
-	TRBD1	TRBJ1-2	TRBV18	CASSPDRDNGYTF	TGTGCCAGCTCACCCGACAGGGATAATGGCTACACCTTC
-	-	TRBJ1-1	TRBV2	CASRQDMNTEAFF	TGTGCCAGCAGACAGGACATGAACACTGAAGCTTTCTTT
-	TRBD1	TRBJ2-1	TRBV6-6	CASRRTGTGWNNEQFF	TGTGCCAGCAGGCGGACAGGTACCGGATGGAACAATGAGCAGTTCTTC
-	-	TRBJ1-5	TRBV19	CATAGGFPQHF	TGTGCCACCGCAGGAGGGTTTCCCCAGCATTTT
-	-	TRBJ1-5	TRBV9	CASSVGVGVGQPQHF	TGTGCCAGCAGCGTAGGAGTAGGGGTTGGTCAGCCCCAGCATTTT
-	-	TRBJ2-1	TRBV18	CASSPMAHNEQFF	TGTGCCAGCTCACCAATGGCCCACAATGAGCAGTTCTTC
-	TRBD1	TRBJ1-2	TRBV5-1	CASSLTISGGNYGYTF	TGCGCCAGCAGTCTAACTATCTCAGGGGGTAACTATGGCTACACCTTC
-	-	TRBJ2-3	TRBV21-1	CASSKVAGTGDTQYF	TGTGCCAGCAGCAAAGTCGCAGGGACAGGGGATACGCAGTATTTT
-	-	TRBJ1-5	TRBV30	CAWSDLRGSNQPQHF	TGTGCCTGGAGTGACTTACGGGGAAGCAATCAGCCCCAACATTTT
-	TRBD1	TRBJ2-2	TRBV7-7	CASSLGDRMTGELFF	TGTGCTAGCAGCTTGGGGGACAGAATGACCGGGGAGCTGTTTTTT
-	TRBD2	TRBJ2-7	TRBV19	CASSIVAGTNEQYF	TGTGCCAGTAGTATAGTAGCGGGGACTAACGAGCAGTACTTC
-	TRBD2	TRBJ2-1	TRBV9	CASSPRTSGGTYNEQFF	TGTGCCAGCAGCCCCCGGACTAGCGGGGGAACTTACAATGAGCAGTTCTTC
-	TRBD2	TRBJ2-5	TRBV10-3	CAPRGLAGRETQYF	TGTGCCCCCAGGGGACTAGCGGGGCGAGAGACCCAGTACTTC
-	-	TRBJ2-2	TRBV5-6	CASSLASNTGELFF	TGTGCCAGCAGCTTGGCGAGTAACACCGGGGAGCTGTTTTTT
-	-	TRBJ2-1	TRBV7-9	CASSPNPGNEQFF	TGTGCCAGCAGCCCCAATCCGGGGAATGAGCAGTTCTTC
-	TRBD1	TRBJ1-1	TRBV11-3	CASSLEGTGTEAFF	TGTGCCAGCAGCTTAGAGGGGACAGGCACTGAAGCTTTCTTT
-	-	TRBJ2-2	TRBV7-2	CASSLFPTGNTGELFF	TGTGCCAGCAGCTTATTTCCGACAGGAAACACCGGGGAGCTGTTTTTT
-	TRBD2	TRBJ2-7	TRBV5-1	CASSSGLADSYEQYF	TGCGCCAGCAGCTCGGGACTAGCGGATTCCTACGAGCAGTACTTC
-	-	TRBJ1-3	TRBV28	CASSSSGGSSGNTIYF	TGTGCCAGCAGTTCGTCGGGGGGGAGCTCTGGAAACACCATATATTTT
-	-	TRBJ2-1	TRBV5-4	CASSLRYGESEQFF	TGTGCCAGCAGCTTGAGGTACGGGGAATCTGAGCAGTTCTTC
-	TRBD2	TRBJ2-2	TRBV5-5	CASSMGLAGNTGELFF	TGTGCCAGCAGCATGGGACTAGCGGGCAACACCGGGGAGCTGTTTTTT
-	TRBD1	TRBJ2-7	TRBV14	CASSHPGQGIYEQYF	TGTGCCAGCAGCCACCCCGGACAGGGGATCTACGAGCAGTACTTC
-	TRBD1	TRBJ2-7	TRBV5-1	CASSLEGQYSYEQYF	TGCGCCAGCAGCTTGGAGGGACAGTACTCCTACGAGCAGTACTTC
-	TRBD1	TRBJ2-2	TRBV30	CAWSRPGQGAPGELFF	TGTGCCTGGAGTAGGCCGGGACAGGGGGCCCCCGGGGAGCTGTTTTTT
-	-	TRBJ2-3	TRBV6-5	CASSGEGFRGDTQYF	TGTGCCAGCAGTGGGGAGGGCTTTAGGGGGGATACGCAGTATTTT
-	TRBD2	TRBJ2-2	TRBV14	CASSRRLAGGTGELFF	TGTGCCAGCAGCCGACGACTAGCGGGAGGGACCGGGGAGCTGTTTTTT
-	TRBD1	TRBJ1-1	TRBV6-5	CASSFQGARTDTEAFF	TGTGCCAGCAGTTTCCAGGGGGCGAGGACGGACACTGAAGCTTTCTTT
once	-	TRBJ1-4	TRBV7-8	CASSLRASLGAINEKLFF	TGTGCCAGCAGCTTACGCGCTAGTCTTGGGGCGATTAATGAAAAACTGTTTTTT
once	TRBD1	TRBJ2-7	TRBV29-1	CSATGTGAGEQYF	TGCAGCGCCACCGGGACAGGGGCTGGGGAGCAGTACTTC
-	TRBD2	TRBJ2-1	TRBV27	CASRPGGVYNEQFF	TGTGCCAGCCGTCCGGGGGGGGTCTACAATGAGCAGTTCTTC
-	TRBD2	TRBJ2-1	TRBV5-1	CASSLEGRAEQFF	TGCGCCAGCAGCTTGGAAGGGAGGGCTGAGCAGTTCTTC
-	TRBD1	TRBJ2-7	TRBV29-1	CSVGYRGLLEQYF	TGCAGCGTTGGATACAGGGGATTGTTAGAGCAGTACTTC
-	-	TRBJ2-1	TRBV6-6	CASSPISPSYNEQFF	TGTGCCAGCAGTCCCATTTCCCCCTCCTACAATGAGCAGTTCTTC
-	-	TRBJ2-5	TRBV28	CASSPDRRQETQYF	TGTGCCAGCAGCCCCGACAGGAGACAAGAGACCCAGTACTTC
-	TRBD1	TRBJ2-7	TRBV9	CASSVGQGAREQYF	TGTGCCAGCAGCGTCGGACAGGGGGCGAGAGAGCAGTACTTC
-	TRBD2	TRBJ2-7	TRBV19	CASSILAGVSYEQYF	TGTGCCAGTAGTATTCTAGCGGGGGTCTCCTACGAGCAGTACTTC
-	TRBD1	TRBJ1-1	TRBV6-5	CASSSTGGTEAFF	TGTGCCAGCAGTAGTACAGGGGGCACTGAAGCTTTCTTT
-	TRBD1	TRBJ1-4	TRBV4-1	CASSQAGRGPATNEKLFF	TGCGCCAGCAGCCAAGCGGGCAGGGGGCCTGCAACTAATGAAAAACTGTTTTTT
-	-	TRBJ1-2	TRBV5-1	CASSHGTGLPNYGYTF	TGCGCCAGCAGCCATGGAACAGGATTACCTAACTATGGCTACACCTTC
-	TRBD1	TRBJ1-4	TRBV7-2	CATAGQEREKLFF	TGTGCCACCGCGGGACAGGAGAGGGAAAAACTGTTTTTT